This passage covers 20 T cell receptor beta chains from one sample sequenced in a study of cytomegalovirus exposure and HLA in healthy donors. Amplification used 60 Vbeta primers and 13 Jbeta primers. Using immunoSEQ multiplex PCR, the repertoire was profiled, and TCRdb retains in-frame clones only, with some absent. Recorded for this sample: under 200,000 clones. Sequenced: PBMCs. Source of these receptors: a woman aged 18-29 years in good health and CMV-seropositive.

CDR3 amino acids: CASSTLGLSSGNTIYF. DNA for the CDR3: TGTGCCAGCAGCACCCTTGGGCTCAGCTCTGGAAACACCATATATTTT. The V gene is TRBV7-2, the J gene TRBJ1-3; D ambiguous. The V gene's germline CDR1 is SGHTA and CDR2 FQGNSA. There are 16 residues in the CDR3. V shed 5 bases and J shed 0 bases, with 14 bases lying between them.

The rearrangement links TRBV6-1 to TRBJ2-3; 10 nucleotides line up with TRBD2. Germline lookup yields CDR1 MNHNS and CDR2 SASEGT. The CDR3 covers 14 residues. V lost 6 bases to trimming and J lost 9 bases; unmatched junction nucleotides: 9. The CDR3 bases are TGTGCCAGCAGAGGGACTAGCGAGATAGGCACGCAGTATTTT. Translating it yields CASRGTSEIGTQYF.

In nucleotides, the CDR3 is TGTGCCAGCAAAGGACAGGGGGGACGTGAAAAACTGTTTTTT. This codes for CASKGQGGREKLFF. The chain joins TRBV2 to TRBJ1-4; 10 bases agree with TRBD1. From germline, CDR1 is SNHLY and CDR2 FYNNEI. The CDR3 consists of 14 residues. Trimming removed 7 bases from V and 7 bases from J; junction bases left unmatched: 6.

The chain joins TRBV15 to TRBJ2-7; TRBD1 might be the D (5 bases). The CDR3 runs 14 residues. The germline V gene encodes CDR1 LNHNV and CDR2 YYDKDF (reference sequence). Trimming left V 0 bases short and J 3 bases short, with 9 bases between. The CDR3 DNA sequence: TGTGCCACCAGCAGAGATTTTCAGGGCTACGAGCAGTACTTC. The encoded protein is CATSRDFQGYEQYF.

V gene TRBV2 combines with J gene TRBJ1-1; TRBD1 is a possible D gene (5 bases). This CDR3 region has 14 residues. Germline values: CDR1 SNHLY, CDR2 FYNNEI. Deletions cut 1 base from V and 2 bases from J, with 8 bases between. CDR3 nucleotides: TGTGCCAGCAGTGAAGACAGGATTAACACTGAAGCTTTCTTT. Translation: CASSEDRINTEAFF.

V gene TRBV9 combines with J gene TRBJ1-2; D not certain. Trimming left V 0 bases short and J 2 bases short, with 8 bases between. CDR3 length: 14 residues. CDR1 is SGDLS and CDR2 is YYNGEE in the germline V gene. This chain's CDR3 is CASSVGLGNYGYTF. The DNA of the CDR3 is TGTGCCAGCAGCGTAGGACTCGGGAACTATGGCTACACCTTC.

V is TRBV2 and J is TRBJ1-1; TRBD1 is a possible D gene (6 bases). V lost 2 bases and J lost 0, with 13 bases in between. The CDR3 is 16 amino acids. Germline lookup yields CDR1 SNHLY and CDR2 FYNNEI. The CDR3 is CASSESTTGLNTEAFF. In nucleotides, the CDR3 is TGTGCCAGCAGTGAATCCACGACAGGTCTGAACACTGAAGCTTTCTTT.

The rearrangement uses TRBV7-9 and TRBJ2-3, with 11 bases fitting TRBD2. J lost 1 base, V lost 5 bases, and 5 bases had no gene match. From germline, CDR1 is SEHNR and CDR2 FQNEAQ (reference sequence). The CDR3 consists of 16 residues. CDR3 region: CASSDGTSGRTDTQYF. The CDR3 DNA reads as TGTGCCAGCAGCGACGGGACTAGCGGTCGCACAGATACGCAGTATTTT.

This chain connects TRBV5-1 to TRBJ2-5, with 14 bases identical to TRBD2. Losses at the gene ends were 3 bases for V and 4 bases for J; bases not matched to a gene: 8. This CDR3 is built from 17 residues. CDR1 SGHRS and CDR2 YFSETQ come from the germline V gene. The CDR3 DNA reads TGCGCCAGCAGCTCCGGACTAGCGGGGGGCTGGGGAGAGACCCAGTACTTC. Translated, it gives CASSSGLAGGWGETQYF.

This chain joins TRBV7-2 and TRBJ2-7; 14 nucleotides match TRBD2. The germline V gene has CDR1 SGHTA and CDR2 FQGNSA. CDR3 size: 17 residues. V dropped 5 bases and J dropped 1; count of bases not matched to a gene: 7. The CDR3 sequence is CASSGWTSGGRSYEQYF. The CDR3 DNA sequence: TGTGCCAGCAGCGGTTGGACTAGCGGGGGGAGGTCCTACGAGCAGTACTTC.

The chain recombines TRBV29-1 with TRBJ2-1, with a tentative D call TRBD2 (6 bases). This CDR3 is built from 14 residues. Germline V gene lookup returns CDR1 SQVTM and CDR2 ANQGSEA. With 4 bases removed from V and 9 bases from J, the gap between germline ends came to 19 bases. The CDR3 region is CSVGPFSSVGEQFF. Here the CDR3 DNA reads TGCAGCGTTGGGCCCTTTTCTAGCGTCGGTGAGCAGTTCTTC.

The rearrangement joins TRBV6-6 to TRBJ2-3; 7 positions agree with TRBD2. CDR3 size: 14 residues. The ends lost 8 bases at V and 0 bases at J; junction bases unmatched: 5. Germline V lookup: CDR1 MNHNY, CDR2 SVGAGI (reference sequence). CDR3 DNA sequence: TGTGCCAGCCGGGGGGTCGTGAGCACAGATACGCAGTATTTT. It codes for CASRGVVSTDTQYF.

This chain connects TRBV4-1 to TRBJ2-5, with TRBD1 as a possible D gene (5 bases). With the DNA end fitting TRBJ2-7 better, the J assignment may be wrong. The CDR3 length is 13 residues. Germline V lookup: CDR1 MGHRA, CDR2 YSYEKL. The CDR3 spells CASSQGQPYEQYF. Written as DNA, the CDR3 is TGCGCCAGCAGCCAAGGACAGCCCTACGAGCAGTACTTC.

The chain joins TRBV9 to TRBJ2-2; unclear D gene. Trimming removed 4 bases from V and 0 bases from J, with 7 bases in between. Germline V gene lookup returns CDR1 SGDLS and CDR2 YYNGEE. This CDR3 comprises 14 residues. In DNA form, the CDR3 reads TGTGCCAGCAGCCTCCTTACGAACACCGGGGAGCTGTTTTTT. It specifies CASSLLTNTGELFF. The whole variable domain, filled in from reference TRBV9 and TRBJ2-2, reads DSGVTQTPKHLITATGQRVTLRCSPRSGDLSVYWYQQSLDQGLQFLIQYYNGEERAKGNILERFSAQQFPDLHSELNLSSLELGDSALYFCASSLLTNTGELFFGEGSRLTVL.

The chain uses TRBV5-1 and TRBJ2-3, with TRBD1 matching 7 bases. Germline values: CDR1 SGHRS, CDR2 YFSETQ. CDR3 length: 14 residues. The J segment lost 3 bases and the V segment lost 3 bases, leaving 4 bases of the junction unmatched. The CDR3 sequence: CASSSGGGTDTQYF. The CDR3 DNA reads as TGCGCCAGCAGCTCAGGGGGTGGAACAGATACGCAGTATTTT.

V usage is TRBV11-2 and J usage is TRBJ2-5; the D gene is possibly TRBD1 (5 bases). Germline V CDR1 and CDR2: SGHAT, FQNNGV. The ends were cut back, 3 bases at V and 5 bases at J, with 10 bases in the middle. The length of the CDR3 is 13 residues. As DNA, the CDR3 is TGTGCCAGCAGCTTCGTTAAGGGGGAGACCCAGTACTTC. This translates into CASSFVKGETQYF. Based on the CDR3 plus reference TRBV11-2 and TRBJ2-5, the full variable domain is EAGVAQSPRYKIIEKRQSVAFWCNPISGHATLYWYQQILGQGPKLLIQFQNNGVVDDSQLPKDRFSAERLKGVDSTLKIQPAKLEDSAVYLCASSFVKGETQYFGPGTRLLVL.

J is TRBJ2-2 and V is TRBV6-1; 7 positions match TRBD1. This CDR3 has 15 amino acids. Germline V gives CDR1 MNHNS, CDR2 SASEGT. J lost 4 bases, V lost 5 bases, and 7 bases had no gene match. The CDR3 here is CASSIQGMGTGELFF. The CDR3 DNA reads TGTGCCAGCAGTATACAGGGGATGGGCACCGGGGAGCTGTTTTTT.

The V gene is TRBV23-1, the J gene TRBJ1-1, with TRBD1 matching over 12 bases. TRBV23-1 is an ORF for which the function is uncertain. V lost 4 bases, J lost 3 bases, and 15 bases stayed unmatched. The CDR3 extends over 19 amino acids. In DNA, the CDR3 is TGCGCCAGCAGTCCCAACGTCGGGACAGGGGGCGGGACAGACACTGAAGCTTTCTTT. It codes for CASSPNVGTGGGTDTEAFF.

The rearrangement links TRBV4-1 to TRBJ2-5; 8 bases align to TRBD1. The J call may be in error: the DNA end matches TRBJ2-7 better. This CDR3 is 15 amino acids long. Germline assignment: CDR1 MGHRA and CDR2 YSYEKL. CDR3 protein: CASSQAGTGSYEQYF. CDR3 sequence (DNA): TGCGCCAGCAGCCAAGCCGGGACAGGCTCCTACGAGCAGTACTTC.

The J gene is TRBJ1-4, the V gene TRBV5-4; 7 bases agree with TRBD1. This CDR3 spans 15 amino acids. The V gene's germline CDR1 is SGHNT and CDR2 YYREEE (reference sequence). V dropped 4 bases and J dropped 2; count of bases not matched to a gene: 5. The CDR3 sequence is CASSRQTGTNEKLFF. CDR3 bases: TGTGCCAGCAGCCGCCAGACAGGGACTAATGAAAAACTGTTTTTT.